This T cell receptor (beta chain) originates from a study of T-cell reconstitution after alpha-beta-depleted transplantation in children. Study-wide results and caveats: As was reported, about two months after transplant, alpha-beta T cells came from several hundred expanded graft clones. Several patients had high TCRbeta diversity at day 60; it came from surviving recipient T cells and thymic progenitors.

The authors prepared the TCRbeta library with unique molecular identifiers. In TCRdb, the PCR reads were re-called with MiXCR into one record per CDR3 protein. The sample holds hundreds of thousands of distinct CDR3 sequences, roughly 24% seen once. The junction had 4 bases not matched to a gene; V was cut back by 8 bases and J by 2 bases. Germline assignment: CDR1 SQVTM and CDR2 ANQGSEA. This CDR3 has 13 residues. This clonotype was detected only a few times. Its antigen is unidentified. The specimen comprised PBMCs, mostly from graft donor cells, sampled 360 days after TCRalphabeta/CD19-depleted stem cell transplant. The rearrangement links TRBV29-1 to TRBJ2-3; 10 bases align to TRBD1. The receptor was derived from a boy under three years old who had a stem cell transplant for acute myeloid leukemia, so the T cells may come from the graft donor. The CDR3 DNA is TGCAGCTCGGACAGGGGGGACACAGATACGCAGTATTTT. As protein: CSSDRGDTDTQYF.